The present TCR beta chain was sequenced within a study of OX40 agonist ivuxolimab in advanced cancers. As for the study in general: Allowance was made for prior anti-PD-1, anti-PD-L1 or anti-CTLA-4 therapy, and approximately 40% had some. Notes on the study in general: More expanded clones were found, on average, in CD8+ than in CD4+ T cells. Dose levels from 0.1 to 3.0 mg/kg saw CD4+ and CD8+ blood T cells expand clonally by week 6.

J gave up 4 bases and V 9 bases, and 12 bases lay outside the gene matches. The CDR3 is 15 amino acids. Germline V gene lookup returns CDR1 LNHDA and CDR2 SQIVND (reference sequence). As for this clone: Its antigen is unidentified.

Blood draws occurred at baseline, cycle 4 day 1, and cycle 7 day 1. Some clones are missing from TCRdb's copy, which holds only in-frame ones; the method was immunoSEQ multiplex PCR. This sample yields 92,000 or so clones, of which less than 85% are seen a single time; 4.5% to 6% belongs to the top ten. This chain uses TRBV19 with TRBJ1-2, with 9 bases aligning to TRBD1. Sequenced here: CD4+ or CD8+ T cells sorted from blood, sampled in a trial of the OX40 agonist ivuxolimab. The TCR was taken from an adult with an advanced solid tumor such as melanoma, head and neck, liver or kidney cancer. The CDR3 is CASDKPGQGSYGYTF. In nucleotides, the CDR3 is TGTGCCAGCGATAAGCCGGGACAGGGATCCTATGGCTACACCTTC.